This TCR beta chain stems from a study of response to subunit inactivated influenza vaccine. Study outcomes and limitations: The authors suggested that few new T cells are recruited per seasonal influenza vaccination.

Each CDR3 protein is one row after TCRdb ran MiXCR on the RT-PCR reads. The profile shows about 480,000 distinct CDR3 sequences, 25% of them singletons. Per germline, CDR1 SEHNR and CDR2 FQNEAQ (reference sequence). This CDR3 comprises 13 residues. Notes on this clonotype: Its matching antigen is unknown. At one boundary the junction diverges from the germline segment, which might be a read error.

The input for sequencing was CD4+ T cells sorted from PBMCs, taken 5 days after vaccination. The chain carries TRBV7-9 and TRBJ2-2; 9 bases fit TRBD1. The TCR sequence derives from a man aged 45-65 years who received an inactivated influenza vaccine. The CDR3 DNA reads as TGTGCCAGCAGGGGACAGGGCGCCGGGGAGCTGCTTTTT. It encodes CASRGQGAGELLF.